Presented here are 28 T cell receptor beta chains from one specimen sequenced in a study of T cell responses to AZD1222 COVID-19 vaccine. The table came from immunoSEQ multiplex PCR; TCRdb's copy has only in-frame clones and leaves some out. This table holds about 130,000 clones, roughly 87% found once. The sequences come from peripheral blood, collected 28 days after the second AZD1222 dose. The receptors were gathered from an adult who received the AZD1222 COVID-19 vaccine.

V is TRBV18 and J is TRBJ1-3; 7 bases align to TRBD1. CDR1 and CDR2 from the germline V gene are KGHSH and LQKENI. The CDR3 sequence is 16 residues long. V was pared by 0 bases and J by 4 bases, with 6 bases of the junction left unmatched. The CDR3 loop is CASSPPAGGAGNTIYF. The CDR3 nucleotides read TGTGCCAGCTCACCACCGGCAGGGGGAGCCGGAAACACCATATATTTT.

The chain joins TRBV15 to TRBJ1-4; a possible D gene is TRBD1 (5 bases). The CDR3 is 14 amino acids. V was pared by 1 base and J by 7 bases, with 10 bases between. Germline V gene lookup returns CDR1 LNHNV and CDR2 YYDKDF (reference sequence). This CDR3 reads CATSRGGEVEKLFF. The CDR3 nucleotides are TGTGCCACCAGCAGAGGAGGGGAGGTTGAAAAACTGTTTTTT.

J is TRBJ1-2 and V is TRBV7-9; D is undetermined. V lost 2 bases, J lost 6 bases, and 16 bases lay in between. CDR3 size: 15 residues. Germline loops: CDR1 SEHNR, CDR2 FQNEAQ (reference sequence). This CDR3 is CASSLLQTGRNGYTF. CDR3 nucleotides: TGTGCCAGCAGCTTATTACAGACGGGTAGGAATGGCTACACCTTC. Complete variable domain (other parts from reference TRBV7-9 and TRBJ1-2): DTGVSQNPRHKITKRGQNVTFRCDPISEHNRLYWYRQTLGQGPEFLTYFQNEAQLEKSRLLSDRFSAERPKGSFSTLEIQRTEQGDSAMYLCASSLLQTGRNGYTFGSGTRLTVV.

The J gene is TRBJ2-1, the V gene TRBV18; D tentatively fits TRBD1 or TRBD2 (5 bases each). The CDR3 length is 16 residues. V was trimmed by 3 bases and J by 4 bases, leaving 16 bases between them. Per germline, CDR1 KGHSH and CDR2 LQKENI. This CDR3 is CASSPGPPPKYNEQFF. The CDR3 DNA is TGTGCCAGCTCACCGGGACCCCCTCCAAAATACAATGAGCAGTTCTTC.

The chain joins TRBV5-1 to TRBJ1-2, with 7 bases identical to TRBD1. Looked up from germline, CDR1 is SGHRS and CDR2 is YFSETQ. The CDR3 runs 16 residues. V shed 2 bases, J shed 3 bases, and the junction held 10 bases outside the gene matches. Here the CDR3 reads CASSFAAEGADYGYTF. In DNA form, the CDR3 reads TGCGCCAGCAGCTTTGCCGCCGAGGGGGCCGACTATGGCTACACCTTC.

This clone has only a few counts. J is TRBJ1-5 and V is TRBV10-3, with a possible D match to TRBD1 (5 bases). Trimming took 8 bases from V and 6 from J, leaving 11 bases between them. Germline V lookup: CDR1 ENHRY, CDR2 SYGVKD. This CDR3 is built from 12 residues. This CDR3 is CAIGGEAQPQHF. The CDR3 DNA reads as TGTGCCATCGGGGGGGAGGCTCAGCCCCAGCATTTT.

Here the CDR3 reads CASRVAGESSRELFF. In nucleotides, the CDR3 is TGTGCCAGCAGGGTAGCGGGAGAATCTTCCAGGGAGCTGTTTTTT. V gene TRBV6-5 combines with J gene TRBJ2-2; 9 nucleotides agree with TRBD2. Germline V gene lookup returns CDR1 MNHEY and CDR2 SVGAGI. The CDR3 contains 15 residues. Trimming at V came to 6 bases and at J to 9 bases, leaving 11 bases not matched to a gene.

The chain recombines TRBV2 with TRBJ2-5, with D unresolved. Trimming took 6 bases from V and 5 from J, leaving 19 bases between them. This CDR3 comprises 15 residues. The V gene's germline CDR1 is SNHLY and CDR2 FYNNEI. The CDR3 loop reads CASRRAGRDWETQYF. The CDR3 DNA is TGTGCCAGCAGACGCGCAGGACGAGACTGGGAGACCCAGTACTTC.

The chain employs TRBV9 and TRBJ1-6; 7 nucleotides match TRBD1. Germline lookup yields CDR1 SGDLS and CDR2 YYNGEE. The trim removed 1 base at V and 13 bases at J, leaving 8 bases unmatched. The CDR3 contains 14 residues. This CDR3 reads CASSVPIRQGPLHF. CDR3 in DNA: TGTGCCAGCAGCGTACCAATCAGACAGGGCCCCCTCCACTTT.

The rearrangement joins TRBV18 to TRBJ2-3; D ambiguous. Germline V lookup: CDR1 KGHSH, CDR2 LQKENI. The CDR3 covers 14 residues. The ends were cut back, 0 bases at V and 2 bases at J, with 6 bases in the middle. This CDR3 is CASSPPENTDTQYF. The CDR3 nucleotides are TGTGCCAGCTCACCACCGGAGAACACAGATACGCAGTATTTT.

V usage is TRBV2 and J usage is TRBJ1-5; D gene uncertain. The germline V and J ends were trimmed by 6 bases and 4 bases, with 7 bases remaining between them. Germline CDR1 reads SNHLY; CDR2 reads FYNNEI. The CDR3 totals 12 residues. The CDR3 region is CASRTVNQPQHF. CDR3 coding DNA: TGTGCCAGCAGAACGGTAAATCAGCCCCAGCATTTT.

This clone was seen a single time. The chain has TRBV4-2 and TRBJ1-6; no reliable D call. The CDR3 extends over 13 amino acids. Germline V gene lookup returns CDR1 LGHNA and CDR2 YNFKEQ. The germline V and J ends were trimmed by 0 bases and 9 bases, with 6 bases remaining between them. The CDR3 region is CASSQDVGSPLHF. The CDR3 nucleotides read TGTGCCAGCAGCCAAGATGTCGGTTCACCCCTCCACTTT.

This chain joins TRBV24-1 and TRBJ2-3; D is unclear. V gave up 4 bases and J gave up 2 bases, with 6 bases separating them. The CDR3 extends over 13 amino acids. Germline CDR1 reads KGHDR; CDR2 reads SFDVKD. The CDR3: CATSDRLTDTQYF. The CDR3 DNA is TGTGCCACCAGTGACCGCCTCACAGATACGCAGTATTTT.

This chain connects TRBV11-2 to TRBJ2-1, with D maybe TRBD2 (6 bases). The germline V gene encodes CDR1 SGHAT and CDR2 FQNNGV. The V end was cut by 0 bases, the J end by 11 bases, with 14 bases between. CDR3 length: 14 amino acids. DNA for the CDR3: TGTGCCAGCAGCTTAGATCGAGGGGCGGGAAAGCAGTTCTTC. Translating gives CASSLDRGAGKQFF.

The rearrangement joins TRBV27 to TRBJ2-3, with D maybe TRBD1 (6 bases). Per the germline V gene, CDR1 is MNHEY and CDR2 is SMNVEV (reference sequence). V gave up 7 bases and J gave up 0 bases, with 20 bases separating them. This CDR3 is 17 amino acids long. CDR3 coding DNA: TGTGCCAGCATCTCACACGGGACACTAACTAGCACAGATACGCAGTATTTT. Encoded protein: CASISHGTLTSTDTQYF.

This clone was found a few times. The chain joins TRBV10-1 to TRBJ2-1; D may correspond to TRBD1 or TRBD2 (7 bases each). Germline CDR1 and CDR2: WNHNN and SYGVQD (reference sequence). The CDR3 runs 13 residues. Trimming cost V 3 bases and J 10 bases, with 13 bases left between them. The DNA for the CDR3 is TGCGCCAGCAGTGAAGGGGGCGGGAGCGAGCAGTTCTTC. As protein: CASSEGGGSEQFF.

The chain has TRBV6-5 and TRBJ2-7; 7 nucleotides line up with TRBD1. The CDR3 spans 15 residues. Trimming cost V 5 bases and J 0 bases; bases outside gene matches: 7. Germline V CDR1 and CDR2: MNHEY, SVGAGI. This CDR3 is CASSRKGAASYEQYF. The CDR3 DNA reads TGTGCCAGCAGTAGAAAGGGGGCGGCCTCCTACGAGCAGTACTTC.

V and J are TRBV4-1 and TRBJ2-3; TRBD2 might be the D (6 bases). V was cut by 1 base and J by 4 bases, with 9 bases left in between. This CDR3 contains 14 residues. CDR1 and CDR2 from the germline V gene are MGHRA and YSYEKL. The CDR3, as DNA: TGCGCCAGCAGCCAAGTACTAGCATCAGATACGCAGTATTTT. Protein product: CASSQVLASDTQYF.

This chain joins TRBV5-4 and TRBJ2-1; 9 positions match TRBD2. The CDR3 has 15 residues. Unmatched junction bases numbered 6, after V lost 2 bases and J lost 6 bases. Germline V gene lookup returns CDR1 SGHNT and CDR2 YYREEE (reference sequence). CDR3 DNA: TGTGCCAGCAGCTTCCAAGCGGGGGGTCCCAATGAGCAGTTCTTC. Translated: CASSFQAGGPNEQFF. The full variable domain, with the rest looked up from reference TRBV5-4 and TRBJ2-1, is ETGVTQSPTHLIKTRGQQVTLRCSSQSGHNTVSWYQQALGQGPQFIFQYYREEENGRGNFPPRFSGLQFPNYSSELNVNALELDDSALYLCASSFQAGGPNEQFFGPGTRLTVL.

The chain uses TRBV9 and TRBJ1-1; D possibly corresponds to TRBD1 (5 bases). Trimming took 4 bases from V and 5 from J, leaving 18 bases between them. This CDR3 region has 15 residues. The germline gives CDR1 SGDLS, CDR2 YYNGEE. CDR3 in amino acids: CASSPFSGVGTEAFF. The CDR3 nucleotides read TGTGCCAGCAGCCCATTCTCGGGGGTAGGGACTGAAGCTTTCTTT.

This CDR3 is CASRRENYGYTF. CDR3 DNA sequence: TGTGCCAGCCGGCGGGAAAACTATGGCTACACCTTC. The rearrangement links TRBV28 to TRBJ1-2, with D unresolved. This CDR3 is 12 amino acids long. Between the trimmed V and J ends, which lost 8 bases and 2 bases, there was a span of 9 bases. CDR1 is MDHEN and CDR2 is SYDVKM in the germline V gene.

The CDR3: CASSLAPTEAFF. In DNA, the CDR3 is TGTGCCAGCAGCTTAGCCCCCACTGAAGCTTTCTTT. The chain joins TRBV11-2 to TRBJ1-1; D is undetermined. V shed 1 base and J shed 4 bases, with 4 bases lying between them. The CDR3 consists of 12 residues. Germline V gives CDR1 SGHAT, CDR2 FQNNGV.

The gene calls are TRBV10-3 and TRBJ1-2; D unclear. The V end lost 6 bases, the J end lost 1 base, and 3 bases lay between the germline ends. There are 11 residues in the CDR3. The V gene's germline CDR1 is ENHRY and CDR2 SYGVKD. The CDR3 is CAISGNYGYTF. The CDR3 DNA reads as TGTGCCATCAGCGGTAACTATGGCTACACCTTC.

This chain links TRBV18 with TRBJ1-1, with D unclear. Germline V gene data show CDR1 as KGHSH and CDR2 as LQKENI. CDR3 size: 14 residues. The V and J ends lost 3 bases and 1 base respectively, with 9 bases between them. CDR3 sequence (DNA): TGTGCCAGCTCACCGGGTTGGGGGAACACTGAAGCTTTCTTT. The encoded protein is CASSPGWGNTEAFF.

This clone was found once. V usage is TRBV19 and J usage is TRBJ1-1; no definite D call. Germline values: CDR1 LNHDA, CDR2 SQIVND (reference sequence). The CDR3 runs to 13 residues. V was cut by 5 bases and J by 7 bases, with 14 bases left in between. Written as DNA, the CDR3 is TGTGCCAGTAGTTCCCCTCAGCGGATTGAAGCTTTCTTT. It yields the protein CASSSPQRIEAFF. Full variable domain (outside the CDR3, taken from reference TRBV19 and TRBJ1-1): DGGITQSPKYLFRKEGQNVTLSCEQNLNHDAMYWYRQDPGQGLRLIYYSQIVNDFQKGDIAEGYSVSREKKESFPLTVTSAQKNPTAFYLCASSSPQRIEAFFGQGTRLTVV.

The table lists this clone with a few counts. This chain connects TRBV7-8 to TRBJ1-1; the D is unclear. CDR1 SGHVS and CDR2 FQNEAQ come from the germline V gene. The CDR3 loop spans 18 amino acids. V gave up 2 bases and J gave up 1 base, with 20 bases separating them. The CDR3: CASSLSDLRRMQNTEAFF. The CDR3, as DNA: TGTGCCAGCAGCTTATCGGACCTCAGGAGAATGCAGAACACTGAAGCTTTCTTT.

This chain connects TRBV11-2 to TRBJ1-5; D not resolved. The CDR3 has 14 amino acids. The germline V gene has CDR1 SGHAT and CDR2 FQNNGV. V was pared by 1 base and J by 4 bases, with 8 bases between. CDR3: CASSLGFRNQPQHF. In nucleotides, the CDR3 is TGTGCCAGCAGCTTAGGGTTTCGGAATCAGCCCCAGCATTTT.

The gene calls are TRBV4-2 and TRBJ1-1; 8 bases agree with TRBD1. Trimming removed 0 bases from V and 4 bases from J; junction bases left unmatched: 13. This CDR3 comprises 18 residues. Germline-derived CDR1 and CDR2 are LGHNA and YNFKEQ. The CDR3 bases are TGTGCCAGCAGCCAAGAATGGGCAGGGGGCGCTTTGGTCACTGAAGCTTTCTTT. Its translation: CASSQEWAGGALVTEAFF.